This entry lists 14 T cell receptor beta chains sequenced from one sample in a study of CD8 T cells in Susac syndrome. Roughly 0.45 to 1 ug RNA was reverse transcribed with random hexamers. TCRdb called the immunoSEQ multiplex PCR reads again in MiXCR, with one record for every CDR3 protein. The top ten clones hold approximately 0.42% of a sample with 84,000 or so distinct CDR3 sequences, 95% to 97% of them seen once. Material: CD8+ T cells from PBMCs. The receptors were sampled from a human donor with Susac syndrome.

The chain is built from TRBV9 and TRBJ2-7; the match to TRBD2 covers 7 bases. V shed 0 bases, J shed 4 bases, and the junction held 4 bases outside the gene matches. Germline CDR1 reads SGDLS; CDR2 reads YYNGEE. The CDR3 length is 14 residues. The CDR3, as DNA: TGTGCCAGCAGCGTAGTAGCGGGTACTTACGAGCAGTACTTC. This codes for CASSVVAGTYEQYF.

In nucleotides, the CDR3 is TGTGCCAGCAGCGCCGGAGTGGGGGAGCAGTTCTTC. Its protein product is CASSAGVGEQFF. V usage is TRBV5-4 and J usage is TRBJ2-1; no clear D gene. There are 12 residues in the CDR3. The germline V and J ends were trimmed by 4 bases and 10 bases, with 12 bases remaining between them. Germline CDR1 SGHNT, CDR2 YYREEE (reference sequence). Supplemented by reference TRBV5-4 and TRBJ2-1, the full variable domain reads ETGVTQSPTHLIKTRGQQVTLRCSSQSGHNTVSWYQQALGQGPQFIFQYYREEENGRGNFPPRFSGLQFPNYSSELNVNALELDDSALYLCASSAGVGEQFFGPGTRLTVL.

This clonotype was detected only once. The chain couples TRBV27 to TRBJ2-3, with 14 bases identical to TRBD2. Germline loops: CDR1 MNHEY, CDR2 SMNVEV (reference sequence). The CDR3 extends over 16 amino acids. V gave up 6 bases and J gave up 8 bases; unmatched junction bases: 10. CDR3 residues: CASSDPGTSGGPTQYF. The CDR3 region has the DNA TGTGCCAGCAGCGACCCCGGGACTAGCGGGGGCCCTACGCAGTATTTT.

V is TRBV15 and J is TRBJ1-5; D possibly corresponds to TRBD1 (5 bases). Germline CDR1 reads LNHNV; CDR2 reads YYDKDF (reference sequence). CDR3 length: 15 amino acids. V shed 0 bases and J shed 7 bases, with 13 bases lying between them. The CDR3 region has the DNA TGTGCCACCAGCAGAGATGGGGGTTTATTACAGCCCCAGCATTTT. This codes for CATSRDGGLLQPQHF.

The genes are TRBV5-4 and TRBJ2-3; 7 bases align to TRBD2. The CDR3 has 15 amino acids. In germline, CDR1 is SGHNT, CDR2 YYREEE (reference sequence). Trimming removed 2 bases from V and 5 bases from J; junction bases left unmatched: 8. This CDR3 is CASSFSGLPRDTQYF. In nucleotides, the CDR3 is TGTGCCAGCAGCTTCTCGGGACTACCTCGAGATACGCAGTATTTT.

V is TRBV4-3 and J is TRBJ2-1; no clear D gene. The CDR3 totals 16 residues. The ends were cut back, 0 bases at V and 4 bases at J, with 13 bases in the middle. The germline V gene encodes CDR1 LGHNA and CDR2 YSLEER. As DNA, the CDR3 is TGCGCCAGCAGCCAAGATAGAGCGTCCGGATACAATGAGCAGTTCTTC. It specifies CASSQDRASGYNEQFF.

Only one count was recorded for this clonotype. This chain joins TRBV27 and TRBJ2-1, with D tentatively TRBD1 or TRBD2 (5 bases each). CDR3 length: 15 amino acids. Germline assignment: CDR1 MNHEY and CDR2 SMNVEV (reference sequence). V was cut by 2 bases and J by 4 bases, with 12 bases left in between. This CDR3 reads CASSLGTEGYNEQFF. In DNA form, the CDR3 reads TGTGCCAGCAGTTTAGGGACGGAAGGTTACAATGAGCAGTTCTTC.

The chain recombines TRBV4-3 with TRBJ2-5; a possible D gene is TRBD2 (5 bases). Germline values: CDR1 LGHNA, CDR2 YSLEER. V lost 0 bases, J lost 5 bases, and 10 bases lay in between. The CDR3 consists of 14 residues. The CDR3 is CASSQDSVQETQYF. The CDR3 DNA is TGCGCCAGCAGCCAAGATAGCGTCCAGGAGACCCAGTACTTC.

A single count supports this clonotype. The gene calls are TRBV7-9 and TRBJ2-5; D not certain. Germline CDR1 SEHNR, CDR2 FQNEAQ (reference sequence). V gave up 6 bases and J gave up 7 bases, with 15 bases separating them. There are 13 residues in the CDR3. CDR3 nucleotides: TGTGCCAGCAGAGGTGACCCTAAGGGGACCCAGTACTTC. As protein: CASRGDPKGTQYF.

This clonotype occurred once. The chain uses TRBV28 and TRBJ2-5; 9 bases are shared with TRBD1. Per the germline V gene, CDR1 is MDHEN and CDR2 is SYDVKM. The ends lost 6 bases at V and 2 bases at J; junction bases unmatched: 4. The CDR3 is 14 residues long. The CDR3 sequence is CASRWTGDQETQYF. The CDR3 region has the DNA TGTGCCAGCAGGTGGACAGGGGATCAAGAGACCCAGTACTTC.

The V and J genes are TRBV10-3 and TRBJ1-1; tentatively, D is TRBD1 (6 bases). The CDR3 consists of 15 residues. The germline CDR1 and CDR2 sequences are ENHRY and SYGVKD. Trimming pared 0 bases from V and 4 bases from J, leaving 12 bases between. CDR3: CAISESKKGGTEAFF. The CDR3 DNA follows: TGTGCCATCAGTGAGTCGAAAAAGGGGGGCACTGAAGCTTTCTTT.

V is TRBV4-3 and J is TRBJ2-7, with TRBD1 matching 7 bases. Germline V CDR1 and CDR2: LGHNA, YSLEER. V trimming: 0 bases; J trimming: 7 bases; junction bases outside the gene matches: 3. The CDR3 loop spans 13 amino acids. This chain's CDR3 is CASSQDPRGEQYF. The CDR3 bases are TGCGCCAGCAGCCAAGATCCCAGGGGGGAGCAGTACTTC.

CDR3 residues: CASSSLASTDTQYF. CDR3 DNA sequence: TGTGCCAGCAGCTCTCTAGCGAGCACAGATACGCAGTATTTT. The chain joins TRBV13 to TRBJ2-3; possible D gene TRBD2, 6 bases. This CDR3 spans 14 amino acids. Germline lookup yields CDR1 PRHDT and CDR2 FYEKMQ (reference sequence). The ends were cut back, 4 bases at V and 0 bases at J, with 8 bases in the middle.

This clonotype is medium-sized in the sample. J is TRBJ2-5 and V is TRBV7-2; D remains unclear. Germline assignment: CDR1 SGHTA and CDR2 FQGNSA. This CDR3 is built from 14 residues. Trimming pared 0 bases from V and 5 bases from J, leaving 10 bases between. The CDR3 protein is CASSLAPGPETQYF. CDR3 nucleotide sequence: TGTGCCAGCAGCTTAGCCCCAGGACCCGAGACCCAGTACTTC.